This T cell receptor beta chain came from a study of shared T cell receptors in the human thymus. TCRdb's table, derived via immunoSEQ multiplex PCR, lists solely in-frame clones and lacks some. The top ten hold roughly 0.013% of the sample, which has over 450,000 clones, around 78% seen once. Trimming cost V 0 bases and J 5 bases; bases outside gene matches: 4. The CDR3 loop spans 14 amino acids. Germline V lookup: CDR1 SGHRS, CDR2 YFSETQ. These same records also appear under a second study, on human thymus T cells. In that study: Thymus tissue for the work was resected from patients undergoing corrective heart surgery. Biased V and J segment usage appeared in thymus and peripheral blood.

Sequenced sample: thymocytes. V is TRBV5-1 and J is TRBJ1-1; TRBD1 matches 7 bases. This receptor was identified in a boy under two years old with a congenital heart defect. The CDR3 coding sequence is TGCGCCAGCAGCTTGGGGCAGGGGGAAACTGAAGCTTTCTTT. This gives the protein CASSLGQGETEAFF.